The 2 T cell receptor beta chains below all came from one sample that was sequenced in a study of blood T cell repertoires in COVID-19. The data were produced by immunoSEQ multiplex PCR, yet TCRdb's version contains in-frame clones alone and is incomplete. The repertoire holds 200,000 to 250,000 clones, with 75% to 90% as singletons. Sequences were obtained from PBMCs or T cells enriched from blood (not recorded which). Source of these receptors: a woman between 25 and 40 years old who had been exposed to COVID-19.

Here the CDR3 reads CATSRDRTGWYGYTF. CDR3 DNA sequence: TGTGCCACCAGCAGAGATCGGACAGGGTGGTATGGCTACACCTTC. J is TRBJ1-2 and V is TRBV15; 8 bases match TRBD1. The CDR3 is 15 amino acids. Per the germline V gene, CDR1 is LNHNV and CDR2 is YYDKDF (reference sequence). The V and J ends lost 0 bases and 5 bases, in that order; junction bases with no gene match: 5.

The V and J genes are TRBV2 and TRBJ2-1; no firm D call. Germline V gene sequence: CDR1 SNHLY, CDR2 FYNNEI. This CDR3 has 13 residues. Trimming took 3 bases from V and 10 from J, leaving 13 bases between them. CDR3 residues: CASSDSLLREQFF. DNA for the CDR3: TGTGCCAGCAGTGACTCCCTCCTCAGGGAGCAGTTCTTC.